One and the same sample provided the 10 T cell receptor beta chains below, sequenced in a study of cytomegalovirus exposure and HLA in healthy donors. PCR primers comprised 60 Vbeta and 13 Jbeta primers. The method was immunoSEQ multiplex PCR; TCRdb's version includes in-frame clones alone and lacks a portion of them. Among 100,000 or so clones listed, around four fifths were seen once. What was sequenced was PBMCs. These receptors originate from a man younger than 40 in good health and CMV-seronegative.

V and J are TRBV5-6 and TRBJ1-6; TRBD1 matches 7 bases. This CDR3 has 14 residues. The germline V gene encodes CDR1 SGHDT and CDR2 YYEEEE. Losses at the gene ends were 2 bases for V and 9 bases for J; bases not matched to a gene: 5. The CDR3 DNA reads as TGTGCCAGCAGCTTCACAGGGGAAGGTTCACCCCTCCACTTT. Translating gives CASSFTGEGSPLHF.

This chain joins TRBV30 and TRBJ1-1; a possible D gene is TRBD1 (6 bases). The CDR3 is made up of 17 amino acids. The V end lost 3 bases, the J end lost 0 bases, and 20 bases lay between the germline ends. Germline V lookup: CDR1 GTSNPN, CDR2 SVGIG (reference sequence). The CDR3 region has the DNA TGTGCCTGGAGCCGATGGGGGGGCGCGGTTGTGAACACTGAAGCTTTCTTT. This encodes CAWSRWGGAVVNTEAFF. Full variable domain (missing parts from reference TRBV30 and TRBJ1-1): SQTIHQWPATLVQPVGSPLSLECTVEGTSNPNLYWYRQAAGRGLQLLFYSVGIGQISSEVPQNLSASRPQDRQFILSSKKLLLSDSGFYLCAWSRWGGAVVNTEAFFGQGTRLTVV.

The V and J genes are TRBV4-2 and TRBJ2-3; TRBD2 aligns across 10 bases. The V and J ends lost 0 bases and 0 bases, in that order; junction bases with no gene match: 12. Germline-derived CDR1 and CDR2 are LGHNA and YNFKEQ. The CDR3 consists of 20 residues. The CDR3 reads CASSQDRALAGSSSTDTQYF. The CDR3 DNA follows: TGTGCCAGCAGCCAAGATCGAGCACTAGCGGGGAGCTCTAGCACAGATACGCAGTATTTT.

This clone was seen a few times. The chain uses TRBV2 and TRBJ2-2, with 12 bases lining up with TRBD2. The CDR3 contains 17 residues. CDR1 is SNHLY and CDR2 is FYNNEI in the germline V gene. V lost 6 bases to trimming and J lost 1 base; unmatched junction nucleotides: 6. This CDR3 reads CASSVGLAGLNTGELFF. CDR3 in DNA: TGTGCCAGCAGCGTTGGACTAGCGGGGCTGAACACCGGGGAGCTGTTTTTT.

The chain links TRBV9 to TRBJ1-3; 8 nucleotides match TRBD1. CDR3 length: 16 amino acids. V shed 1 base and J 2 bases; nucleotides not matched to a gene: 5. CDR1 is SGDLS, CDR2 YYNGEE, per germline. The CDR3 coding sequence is TGTGCCAGCAGCGTAACAGGGGGAACTGCTGGAAACACCATATATTTT. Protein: CASSVTGGTAGNTIYF.

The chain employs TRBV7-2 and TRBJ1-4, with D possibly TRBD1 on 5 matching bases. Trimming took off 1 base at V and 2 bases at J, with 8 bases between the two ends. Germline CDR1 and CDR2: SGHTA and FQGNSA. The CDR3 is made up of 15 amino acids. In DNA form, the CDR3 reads TGTGCCAGCAGCTTAGTTGGGGGGACTAATGAAAAACTGTTTTTT. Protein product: CASSLVGGTNEKLFF.

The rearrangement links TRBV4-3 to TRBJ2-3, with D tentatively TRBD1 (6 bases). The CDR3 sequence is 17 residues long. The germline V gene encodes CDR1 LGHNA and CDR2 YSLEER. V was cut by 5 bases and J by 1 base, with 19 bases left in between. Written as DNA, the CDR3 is TGCGCCAGCAGCGCCTCTAGCTCTGGGGGCGGCACAGATACGCAGTATTTT. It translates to CASSASSSGGGTDTQYF.

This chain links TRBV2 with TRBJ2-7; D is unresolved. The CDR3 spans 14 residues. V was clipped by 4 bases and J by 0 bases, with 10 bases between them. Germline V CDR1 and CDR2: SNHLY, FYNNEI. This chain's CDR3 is CASSVAEFSYEQYF. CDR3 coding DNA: TGTGCCAGCAGTGTGGCAGAATTCTCCTACGAGCAGTACTTC.

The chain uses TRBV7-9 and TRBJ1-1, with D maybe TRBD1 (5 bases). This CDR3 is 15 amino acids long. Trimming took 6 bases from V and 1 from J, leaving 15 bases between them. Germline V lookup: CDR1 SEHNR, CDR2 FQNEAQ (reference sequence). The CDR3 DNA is TGTGCCAGCAGGCCCGGGGGGGGGTCGAACACTGAAGCTTTCTTT. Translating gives CASRPGGGSNTEAFF. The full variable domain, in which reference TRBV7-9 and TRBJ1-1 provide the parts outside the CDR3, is DTGVSQNPRHKITKRGQNVTFRCDPISEHNRLYWYRQTLGQGPEFLTYFQNEAQLEKSRLLSDRFSAERPKGSFSTLEIQRTEQGDSAMYLCASRPGGGSNTEAFFGQGTRLTVV.

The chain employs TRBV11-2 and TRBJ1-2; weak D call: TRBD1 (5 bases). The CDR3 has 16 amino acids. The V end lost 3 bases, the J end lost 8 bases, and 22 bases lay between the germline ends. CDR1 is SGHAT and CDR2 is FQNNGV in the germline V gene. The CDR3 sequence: CASSFIQGSRLLGYTF. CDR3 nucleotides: TGTGCCAGCAGCTTTATCCAGGGTTCTCGTCTTCTGGGCTACACCTTC.